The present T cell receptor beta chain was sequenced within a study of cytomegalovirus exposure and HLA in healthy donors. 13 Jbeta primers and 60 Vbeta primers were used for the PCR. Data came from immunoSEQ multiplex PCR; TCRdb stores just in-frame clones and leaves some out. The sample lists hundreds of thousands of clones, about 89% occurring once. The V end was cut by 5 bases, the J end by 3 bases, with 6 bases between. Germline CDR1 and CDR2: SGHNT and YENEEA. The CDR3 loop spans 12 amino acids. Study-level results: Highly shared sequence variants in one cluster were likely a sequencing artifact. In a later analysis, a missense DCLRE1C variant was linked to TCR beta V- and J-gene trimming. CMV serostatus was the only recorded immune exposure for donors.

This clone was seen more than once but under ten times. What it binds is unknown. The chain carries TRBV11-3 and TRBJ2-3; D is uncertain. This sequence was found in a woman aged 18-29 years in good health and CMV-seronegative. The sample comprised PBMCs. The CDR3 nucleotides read TGTGCCAGCAGCCTTCGGACAGATACGCAGTATTTT. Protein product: CASSLRTDTQYF.